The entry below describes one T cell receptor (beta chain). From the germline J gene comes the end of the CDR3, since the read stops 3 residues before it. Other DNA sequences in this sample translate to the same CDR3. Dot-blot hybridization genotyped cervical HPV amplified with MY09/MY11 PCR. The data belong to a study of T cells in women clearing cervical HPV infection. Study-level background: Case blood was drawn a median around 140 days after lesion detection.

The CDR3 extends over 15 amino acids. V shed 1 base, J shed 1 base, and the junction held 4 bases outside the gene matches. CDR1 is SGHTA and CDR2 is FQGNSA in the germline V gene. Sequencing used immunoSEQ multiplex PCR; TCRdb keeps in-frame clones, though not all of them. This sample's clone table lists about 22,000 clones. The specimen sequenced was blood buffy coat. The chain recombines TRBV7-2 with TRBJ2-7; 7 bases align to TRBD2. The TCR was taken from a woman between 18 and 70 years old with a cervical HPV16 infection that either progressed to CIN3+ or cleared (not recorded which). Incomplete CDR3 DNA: TGTGCCAGCAGCTTAGGTCTAGCGGTGTCCTACGAG. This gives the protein CASSLGLAVSYE. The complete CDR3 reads CASSLGLAVSYEQYF.